This TCR beta chain stems from a study of CD8 T cells in ankylosing spondylitis. A quantitative 5'-RACE method, one with molecular barcodes, was used to make TCR beta libraries. Using its own MiXCR run on the 5' RACE reads, TCRdb lists one record per CDR3 protein. Of about 540,000 distinct CDR3 sequences listed, approximately 11% are singletons. Findings and limits, study-wide: Relatively rare in peripheral blood, disease-linked clones were also CD8+. Within ankylosing spondylitis blood, a TCR beta motif made up of seven to nine highly homologous variants appeared to be characteristic. Earlier studies detected some motif variants in reactive arthritis synovial fluid and blood.

The CDR3 runs to 13 residues. Germline lookup yields CDR1 SGHRS and CDR2 YFSETQ. This clonotype was found a few times. Its specificity is unknown. A read error may produce the germline difference seen at one junction end. The source is a male donor with ankylosing spondylitis. J is TRBJ2-6 and V is TRBV5-1, with D possibly TRBD2 on 6 matching bases. The sequenced sample was blood, either unsorted or a sorted T cell fraction (not recorded which). The CDR3 here is CASSEDGGNVLTF. The DNA of the CDR3 is TGCGCCAGCTCCGAAGACGGGGGCAACGTCCTGACTTTC.